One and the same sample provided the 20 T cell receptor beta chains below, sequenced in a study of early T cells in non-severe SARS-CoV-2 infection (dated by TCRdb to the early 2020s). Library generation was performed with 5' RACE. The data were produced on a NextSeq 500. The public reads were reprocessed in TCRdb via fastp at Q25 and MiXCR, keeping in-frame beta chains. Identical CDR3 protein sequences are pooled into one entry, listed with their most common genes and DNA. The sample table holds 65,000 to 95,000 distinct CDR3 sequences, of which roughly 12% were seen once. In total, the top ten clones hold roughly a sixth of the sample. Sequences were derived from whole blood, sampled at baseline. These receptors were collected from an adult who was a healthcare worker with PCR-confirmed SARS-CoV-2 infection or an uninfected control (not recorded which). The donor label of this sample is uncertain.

The CDR3, as DNA: TGTGCCAGCAGCTCCCAAAGGGGGATCTTCGACAATGAGCAGTTCTTC. Its translation is CASSSQRGIFDNEQFF. V gene TRBV11-2 combines with J gene TRBJ2-1, with D possibly TRBD1 on 6 matching bases. The germline gives CDR1 SGHAT, CDR2 FQNNGV. The V and J ends lost 4 bases and 5 bases respectively, with 18 bases between them. The length of the CDR3 is 16 residues.

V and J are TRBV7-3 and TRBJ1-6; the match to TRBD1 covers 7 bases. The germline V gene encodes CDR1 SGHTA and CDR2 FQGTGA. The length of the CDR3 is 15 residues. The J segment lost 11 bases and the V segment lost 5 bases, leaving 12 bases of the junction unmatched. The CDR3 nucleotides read TGTGCCAGCAGCCTTCTCGGCAGGGGGGAGACACCCCTCCACTTT. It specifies CASSLLGRGETPLHF.

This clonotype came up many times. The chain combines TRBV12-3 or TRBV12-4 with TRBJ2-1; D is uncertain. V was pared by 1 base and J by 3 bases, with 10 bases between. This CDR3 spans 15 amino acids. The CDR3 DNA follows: TGTGCCAGCAGTTTAGGCTACCTACGCTACAATGAGCAGTTCTTC. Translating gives CASSLGYLRYNEQFF.

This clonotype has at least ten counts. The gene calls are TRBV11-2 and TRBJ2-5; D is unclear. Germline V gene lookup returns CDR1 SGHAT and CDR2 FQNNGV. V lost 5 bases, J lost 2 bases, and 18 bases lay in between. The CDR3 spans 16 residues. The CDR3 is CASSPGPTPTQETQYF. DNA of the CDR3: TGTGCCAGCAGCCCAGGACCCACACCCACGCAAGAGACCCAGTACTTC.

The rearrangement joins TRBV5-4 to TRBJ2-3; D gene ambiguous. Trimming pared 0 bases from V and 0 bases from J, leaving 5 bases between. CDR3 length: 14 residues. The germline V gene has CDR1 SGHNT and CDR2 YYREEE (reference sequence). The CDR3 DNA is TGTGCCAGCAGCTTGGATACTAGCACAGATACGCAGTATTTT. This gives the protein CASSLDTSTDTQYF.

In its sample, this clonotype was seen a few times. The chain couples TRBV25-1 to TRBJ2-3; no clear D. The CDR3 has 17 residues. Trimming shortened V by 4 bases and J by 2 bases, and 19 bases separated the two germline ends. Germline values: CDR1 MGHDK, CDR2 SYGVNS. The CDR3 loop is CASSGPPRPPSTDTQYF. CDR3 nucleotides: TGTGCCAGCAGTGGACCCCCTAGGCCGCCATCCACAGATACGCAGTATTTT.

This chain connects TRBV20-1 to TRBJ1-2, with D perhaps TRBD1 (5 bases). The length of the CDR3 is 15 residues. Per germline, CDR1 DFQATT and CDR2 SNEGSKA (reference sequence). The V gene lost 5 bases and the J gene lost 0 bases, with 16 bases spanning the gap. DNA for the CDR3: TGCAGTGCTTACGGGGCGCCGAGAGCTAACTATGGCTACACCTTC. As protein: CSAYGAPRANYGYTF.

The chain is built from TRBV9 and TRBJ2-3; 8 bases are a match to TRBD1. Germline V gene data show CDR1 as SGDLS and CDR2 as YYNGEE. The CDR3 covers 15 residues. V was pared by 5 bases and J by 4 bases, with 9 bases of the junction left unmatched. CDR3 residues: CASSIWAGGADTQYF. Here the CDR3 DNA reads TGTGCCAGCAGTATCTGGGCAGGGGGCGCAGATACGCAGTATTTT.

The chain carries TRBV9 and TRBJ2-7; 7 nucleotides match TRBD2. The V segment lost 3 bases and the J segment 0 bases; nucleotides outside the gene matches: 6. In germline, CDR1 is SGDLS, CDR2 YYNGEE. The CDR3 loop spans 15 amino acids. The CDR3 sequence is CASSASGARSYEQYF. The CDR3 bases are TGTGCCAGCAGCGCCAGCGGGGCTCGCTCCTACGAGCAGTACTTC. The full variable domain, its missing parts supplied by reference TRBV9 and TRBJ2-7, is DSGVTQTPKHLITATGQRVTLRCSPRSGDLSVYWYQQSLDQGLQFLIQYYNGEERAKGNILERFSAQQFPDLHSELNLSSLELGDSALYFCASSASGARSYEQYFGPGTRLTVT.

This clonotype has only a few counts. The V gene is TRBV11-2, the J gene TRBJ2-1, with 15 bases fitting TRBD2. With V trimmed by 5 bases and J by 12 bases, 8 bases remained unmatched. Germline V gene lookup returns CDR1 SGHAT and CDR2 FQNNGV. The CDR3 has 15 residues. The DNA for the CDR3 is TGTGCCAGCAGCCGGACTAGCGGGGGGGGCCTTCTGCAGTTCTTC. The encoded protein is CASSRTSGGGLLQFF.

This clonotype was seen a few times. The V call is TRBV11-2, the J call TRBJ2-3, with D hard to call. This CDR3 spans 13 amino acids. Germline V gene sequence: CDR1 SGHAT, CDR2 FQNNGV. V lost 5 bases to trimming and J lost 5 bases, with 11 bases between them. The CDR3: CASSANRVDTQYF. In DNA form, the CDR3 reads TGTGCCAGCAGCGCGAATAGGGTAGATACGCAGTATTTT.

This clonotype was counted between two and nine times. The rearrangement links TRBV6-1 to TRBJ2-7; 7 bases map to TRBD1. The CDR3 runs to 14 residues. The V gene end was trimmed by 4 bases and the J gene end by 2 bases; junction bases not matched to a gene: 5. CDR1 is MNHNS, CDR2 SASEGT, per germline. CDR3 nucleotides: TGTGCCAGCAGTGCGTGGACAGGTACCTACGAGCAGTACTTC. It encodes CASSAWTGTYEQYF.

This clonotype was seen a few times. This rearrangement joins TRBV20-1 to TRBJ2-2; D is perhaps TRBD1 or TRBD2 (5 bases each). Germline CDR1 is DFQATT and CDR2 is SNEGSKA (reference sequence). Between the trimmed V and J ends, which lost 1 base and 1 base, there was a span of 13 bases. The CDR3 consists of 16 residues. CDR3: CSARVLRGRNTGELFF. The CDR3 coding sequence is TGCAGTGCTAGAGTTTTACGGGGCCGGAACACCGGGGAGCTGTTTTTT.

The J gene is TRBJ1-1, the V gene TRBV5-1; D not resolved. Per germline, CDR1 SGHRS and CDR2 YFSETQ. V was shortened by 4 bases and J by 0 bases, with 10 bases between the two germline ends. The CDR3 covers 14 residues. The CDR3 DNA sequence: TGCGCCAGCAGCCTTGAGGCCATGAACACTGAAGCTTTCTTT. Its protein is CASSLEAMNTEAFF. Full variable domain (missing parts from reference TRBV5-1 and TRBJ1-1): KAGVTQTPRYLIKTRGQQVTLSCSPISGHRSVSWYQQTPGQGLQFLFEYFSETQRNKGNFPGRFSGRQFSNSRSEMNVSTLELGDSALYLCASSLEAMNTEAFFGQGTRLTVV.

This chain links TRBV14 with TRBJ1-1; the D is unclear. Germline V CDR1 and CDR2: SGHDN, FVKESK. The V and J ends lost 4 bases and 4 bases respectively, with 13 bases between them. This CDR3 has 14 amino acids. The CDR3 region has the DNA TGTGCCAGCAGCCCCTCGACGGTCTCCACTGAAGCTTTCTTT. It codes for CASSPSTVSTEAFF.

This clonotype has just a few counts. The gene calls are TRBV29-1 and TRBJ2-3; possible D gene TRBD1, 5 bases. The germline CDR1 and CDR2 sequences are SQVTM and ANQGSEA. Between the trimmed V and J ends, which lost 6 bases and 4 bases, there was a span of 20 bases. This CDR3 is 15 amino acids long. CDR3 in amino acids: CSVFQGRVIADTQYF. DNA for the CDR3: TGCAGCGTCTTCCAGGGAAGAGTTATCGCAGATACGCAGTATTTT.

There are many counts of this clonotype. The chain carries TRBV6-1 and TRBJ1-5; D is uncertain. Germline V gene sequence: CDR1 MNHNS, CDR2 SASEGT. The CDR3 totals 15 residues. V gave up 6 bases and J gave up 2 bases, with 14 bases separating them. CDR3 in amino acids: CASRVQLRGNQPQHF. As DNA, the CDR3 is TGTGCCAGCAGGGTGCAGTTGAGGGGCAATCAGCCCCAGCATTTT.

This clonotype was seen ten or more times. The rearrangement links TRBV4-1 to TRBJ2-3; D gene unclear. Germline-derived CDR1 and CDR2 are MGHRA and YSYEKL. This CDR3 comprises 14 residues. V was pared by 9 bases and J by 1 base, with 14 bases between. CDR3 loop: CASKSSYGTDTQYF. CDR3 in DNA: TGCGCCAGTAAGAGCTCCTATGGCACAGATACGCAGTATTTT.

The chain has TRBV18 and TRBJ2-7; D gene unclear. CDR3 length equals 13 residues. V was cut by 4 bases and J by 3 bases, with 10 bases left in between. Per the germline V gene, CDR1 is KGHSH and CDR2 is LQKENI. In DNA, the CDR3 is TGTGCCAGCTCACGACCGCCGAACTACGAGCAGTACTTC. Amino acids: CASSRPPNYEQYF.

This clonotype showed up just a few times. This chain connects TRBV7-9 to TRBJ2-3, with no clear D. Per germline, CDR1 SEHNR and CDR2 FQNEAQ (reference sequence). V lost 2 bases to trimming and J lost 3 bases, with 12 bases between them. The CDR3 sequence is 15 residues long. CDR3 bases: TGTGCCAGCAGCTTACTGGCAGGTTCTACAGATACGCAGTATTTT. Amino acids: CASSLLAGSTDTQYF.